This TCR beta chain was recovered during a study of blood T cell repertoires in COVID-19 (TCRdb year 2020). Background on the whole study: Samples from collaborators originated in the United States, Italy and Spain and spanned both the acute and convalescent phases of COVID-19. The prospective study material was composed of cDNA or gDNA derived from T cells, B-cell-depleted T cells, or PBMCs. The dataset comprised deeply sampled blood TCRbeta repertoires from subjects exposed to, actively infected with, or recovered from COVID-19. The repertoires were made available in a free public database intended to serve as a resource for research on the immune response to SARS-CoV-2. The samples were drawn from two sources: the first 160 participants of the ongoing ImmuneRACE study, and over 950 subjects contributed by 6 global collaborators. Sample metadata almost always included a de-identified subject ID, COVID-19 status, age in years and sex. Where available, HLA class I and class II types were taken from metadata supplied by the sample provider and were not determined by assay-based typing. Overall study results and their limits: The quantity of clinical and demographic metadata differed by source and by participant and was supplied without curation.

Based on the germline V gene, the CDR1 and CDR2 sequences are MNHEY and SVGEGT. V has 5 bases trimmed and J has 7 bases trimmed; junction bases matching no gene number 8. The CDR3 has 15 amino acids, counting the end cysteine and phenylalanine. Only CDR3 DNA is held: 45 bases, read in frame from base 1. A note on this clone: Its target antigen remains unknown. Qualities for individual bases were not recorded, and no much larger clone is one base off.

TCRbeta CDR3 regions were amplified from genomic DNA by means of the immunoSEQ Assay, a bias-controlled multiplex PCR. The published analysis was carried out like this. Within the assay, amplification of reference gene primers was used to estimate how many nucleated cells each sample contained. To quantify the absolute abundance of each unique TCRbeta CDR3 rearrangement, sequence reads were collapsed and filtered. For each sample, productive Simpson clonality was calculated by taking the square root of Simpson's diversity index across productive rearrangements. TCRdb retrieved this table from immuneACCESS and kept in-frame rearrangements only. Not all clones are present; in checked studies, unresolved V genes account for under half, and no reason is known for the remainder. That table supplies the V and J calls and clone size; D and trimming were determined from the DNA. This sample lists under 250,000 clones; roughly 80% were detected once. Roughly 3.2% of the sample belongs to the ten largest clones.

The collaborating institutions used their own protocols to collect whole blood in K2EDTA tubes. For TCRbeta analysis, collaborator samples were shipped as frozen whole blood, as isolated PBMCs, or as DNA extracted from either sample type. The TCR comes from a woman under 30 with acute or convalescent COVID-19. The sequenced material came from peripheral blood. The rearranged segments are TRBV6-2 or TRBV6-3 and TRBJ2-1; 10 middle bases align to TRBD2. The DNA reads TGTGCCAGCAGTCCACCGGGACTAGCGCGGAATGAGCAGTTCTTC. The resulting protein is CASSPPGLARNEQFF.